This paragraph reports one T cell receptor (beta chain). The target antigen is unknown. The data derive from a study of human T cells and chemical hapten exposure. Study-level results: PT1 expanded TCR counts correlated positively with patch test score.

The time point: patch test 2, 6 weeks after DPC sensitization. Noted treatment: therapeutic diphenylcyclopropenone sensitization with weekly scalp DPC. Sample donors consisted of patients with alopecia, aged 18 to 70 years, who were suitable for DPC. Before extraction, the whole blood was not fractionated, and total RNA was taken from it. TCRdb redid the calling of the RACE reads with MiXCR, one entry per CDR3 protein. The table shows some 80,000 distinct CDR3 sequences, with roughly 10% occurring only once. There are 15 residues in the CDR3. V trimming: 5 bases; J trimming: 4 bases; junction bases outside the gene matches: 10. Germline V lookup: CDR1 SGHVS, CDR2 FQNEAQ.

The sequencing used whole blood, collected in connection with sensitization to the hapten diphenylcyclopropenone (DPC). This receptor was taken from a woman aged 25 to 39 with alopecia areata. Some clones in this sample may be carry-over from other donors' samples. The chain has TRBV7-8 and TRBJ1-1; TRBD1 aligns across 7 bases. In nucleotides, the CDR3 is TGTGCCAGCAGCCCCGGAGAGGGGGCGATCACTGAAGCTTTCTTT. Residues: CASSPGEGAITEAFF. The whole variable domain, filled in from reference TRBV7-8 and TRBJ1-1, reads GAGVSQSPRYKVAKRGQDVALRCDPISGHVSLFWYQQALGQGPEFLTYFQNEAQLDKSGLPSDRFFAERPEGSVSTLKIQRTQQEDSAVYLCASSPGEGAITEAFFGQGTRLTVV.